The 26 T cell receptor beta chains below were found in one sample sequenced in a study of shared clonotypes between healthy human individuals. Assay used: immunoSEQ multiplex PCR; TCRdb lists only in-frame clones, some missing. Seen here are roughly 510,000 clones, about 75% observed once, and the top ten hold under 15%. The sequencing input was PBMCs. Source of these receptors: a woman in her forties in good health. Some clones in this sample may be carry-over from other donors' samples.

The chain has TRBV11-3 and TRBJ2-3, with no clear D. Germline loops: CDR1 SGHNT, CDR2 YENEEA. Trimming shortened V by 5 bases and J by 2 bases, and 8 bases separated the two germline ends. The CDR3 contains 13 residues. The CDR3 reads CASSQPPTDTQYF. The CDR3 DNA follows: TGTGCCAGCAGCCAACCCCCCACAGATACGCAGTATTTT.

The genes are TRBV6-5 and TRBJ2-4; 8 positions match TRBD1. Germline V lookup: CDR1 MNHEY, CDR2 SVGAGI. With V trimmed by 5 bases and J by 13 bases, 13 bases remained unmatched. The CDR3 is 14 residues long. CDR3 amino acids: CASSATTGQGEQYF. The CDR3 coding sequence is TGTGCCAGCAGTGCCACAACTGGACAGGGCGAACAGTACTTC.

This chain uses TRBV18 with TRBJ2-7, with a tentative D call TRBD2 (7 bases). V was pared by 6 bases and J by 3 bases, with 18 bases between. Germline loops: CDR1 KGHSH, CDR2 LQKENI. This CDR3 has 15 amino acids. CDR3 in DNA: TGTGCCAGCTCGCATTCGGGGGGCACTAACTACGAGCAGTACTTC. As protein: CASSHSGGTNYEQYF.

The chain joins TRBV6-4 to TRBJ2-1, with D tentatively TRBD2 (5 bases). Deletions cut 5 bases from V and 3 bases from J, with 11 bases between. The germline gives CDR1 MRHNA, CDR2 SNTAGT. The CDR3 length is 14 residues. The DNA of the CDR3 is TGTGCCAGCAGTTTAGAGGGCGGCTACAATGAGCAGTTCTTC. Protein sequence: CASSLEGGYNEQFF.

CDR3 nucleotide sequence: TGTGCCAGCAGTCGGGTTCGCGACAATGAGCAGTTCTTC. Translated: CASSRVRDNEQFF. This chain connects TRBV2 to TRBJ2-1; D unclear. The CDR3 is made up of 13 amino acids. In germline, CDR1 is SNHLY, CDR2 FYNNEI. The V end lost 5 bases, the J end lost 5 bases, and 10 bases lay between the germline ends.

V gene TRBV7-7 combines with J gene TRBJ2-5; 10 positions agree with TRBD1. With V trimmed by 1 base and J by 5 bases, 7 bases remained unmatched. Germline V CDR1 and CDR2: SSHAT, FNYEAQ (reference sequence). CDR3 size: 16 residues. For the CDR3, the DNA is TGTGCCAGCAGCTTAGGAGGGACAGGGGTTTGGGAGACCCAGTACTTC. Encoded protein: CASSLGGTGVWETQYF.

The chain links TRBV9 to TRBJ2-3; D tentatively reads TRBD1 or TRBD2 (5 bases each). Per the germline V gene, CDR1 is SGDLS and CDR2 is YYNGEE. The CDR3 runs to 14 residues. V lost 1 base and J lost 6, with 12 bases in between. CDR3 amino acids: CASSVKGWGDTQYF. CDR3 DNA: TGTGCCAGCAGCGTAAAGGGTTGGGGGGATACGCAGTATTTT.

V usage is TRBV28 and J usage is TRBJ2-5, with TRBD1 as a possible D gene (5 bases). CDR3 size: 14 residues. Germline loops: CDR1 MDHEN, CDR2 SYDVKM. The ends were cut back, 4 bases at V and 5 bases at J, with 14 bases in the middle. CDR3 sequence: CASSSPGRAETQYF. DNA of the CDR3: TGTGCCAGCAGTTCACCGGGCAGGGCGGAGACCCAGTACTTC.

Here the CDR3 DNA reads TGTGCCAGCAGCTTAGATGGCGGGAGTGACGATGAGCAGTTCTTC. Its protein product is CASSLDGGSDDEQFF. The chain is built from TRBV11-3 and TRBJ2-1; 7 bases map to TRBD2. CDR1 is SGHNT, CDR2 YENEEA, per germline. This CDR3 comprises 15 residues. V shed 0 bases, J shed 8 bases, and the junction held 7 bases outside the gene matches.

V usage is TRBV28 and J usage is TRBJ2-2; D not resolved. The length of the CDR3 is 13 residues. CDR1 MDHEN and CDR2 SYDVKM come from the germline V gene. V lost 5 bases, J lost 1 base, and 5 bases lay in between. The DNA for the CDR3 is TGTGCCAGCAGTCTAGTGAACACCGGGGAGCTGTTTTTT. Protein: CASSLVNTGELFF.

The chain combines TRBV6-4 with TRBJ2-1; 7 bases map to TRBD2. Germline CDR1 is MRHNA and CDR2 is SNTAGT. This CDR3 comprises 15 residues. Germline trimming cut 4 bases from V and 3 bases from J; bases unmatched to any gene: 6. The CDR3 protein is CASSVGGSGYNEQFF. As DNA, the CDR3 is TGTGCCAGCAGTGTCGGCGGGAGTGGCTACAATGAGCAGTTCTTC.

This chain joins TRBV7-2 and TRBJ1-1, with D hard to call. There are 15 residues in the CDR3. Trimming left V 3 bases short and J 3 bases short, with 14 bases between. Per the germline V gene, CDR1 is SGHTA and CDR2 is FQGNSA. The CDR3 spells CASSFRLGKDTEAFF. CDR3 bases: TGTGCCAGCAGCTTCCGGTTAGGAAAAGACACTGAAGCTTTCTTT.

The chain links TRBV4-3 to TRBJ2-1; weak D call: TRBD2 (6 bases). Trimming stripped 5 bases from V and 6 bases from J, with 17 bases between. Germline V gene sequence: CDR1 LGHNA, CDR2 YSLEER. The CDR3 has 15 residues. CDR3 coding DNA: TGCGCCAGCAGCGCGGGACTGGATGGGTCCAATGAGCAGTTCTTC. Residues: CASSAGLDGSNEQFF.

This chain links TRBV10-1 with TRBJ1-4; perhaps TRBD1 as D (6 bases). This CDR3 has 15 amino acids. Trimming cost V 0 bases and J 5 bases, with 10 bases left between them. In germline, CDR1 is WNHNN, CDR2 SYGVQD (reference sequence). CDR3 nucleotide sequence: TGCGCCAGCAGTGAGTCGTCCGGACAGAATGAAAAACTGTTTTTT. Protein sequence: CASSESSGQNEKLFF.

CDR3 DNA sequence: TGTGCCATCAGTCTGAGCGCCACCGGGGAGCTGTTTTTT. As protein: CAISLSATGELFF. This chain joins TRBV10-3 and TRBJ2-2; D is unresolved. The CDR3 totals 13 residues. The V gene lost 5 bases and the J gene lost 4 bases, with 8 bases spanning the gap. Germline V gene data show CDR1 as ENHRY and CDR2 as SYGVKD.

The chain joins TRBV5-1 to TRBJ2-5, with 9 bases lining up with TRBD2. After removal of 0 bases from V and 4 bases from J, the junction contained 7 bases not matched to a gene. This CDR3 contains 16 residues. CDR1 SGHRS and CDR2 YFSETQ come from the germline V gene. The CDR3 DNA follows: TGCGCCAGCAGCTTGGCCCCGGCTAGCGGGGCAGAGACCCAGTACTTC. It encodes CASSLAPASGAETQYF.

The rearrangement links TRBV28 to TRBJ1-5; a possible D gene is TRBD1 (5 bases). This CDR3 is 16 amino acids long. V was pared by 2 bases and J by 1 base, with 12 bases between. Germline values: CDR1 MDHEN, CDR2 SYDVKM. CDR3 in amino acids: CASSLVAWTSNQPQHF. The CDR3 DNA sequence: TGTGCCAGCAGTTTAGTGGCCTGGACAAGCAATCAGCCCCAGCATTTT.

This rearrangement joins TRBV2 to TRBJ2-5; D unclear. Germline V gene data show CDR1 as SNHLY and CDR2 as FYNNEI. The CDR3 contains 14 residues. V lost 3 bases, J lost 2 bases, and 10 bases lay in between. This CDR3 is CASSDSLTQETQYF. The CDR3 nucleotides are TGTGCCAGCAGTGATTCTTTGACGCAAGAGACCCAGTACTTC.

This clone came up many times. V usage is TRBV7-9 and J usage is TRBJ2-1, with 10 bases identical to TRBD1. Losses at the gene ends were 5 bases for V and 9 bases for J; bases not matched to a gene: 13. The CDR3 covers 16 residues. Germline CDR1 SEHNR, CDR2 FQNEAQ (reference sequence). CDR3 bases: TGTGCCAGCAGCCCGGGGCCCGGGACAGGGGTGTTTGAGCAGTTCTTC. Its translation is CASSPGPGTGVFEQFF.

The V call is TRBV15, the J call TRBJ1-4; D is undetermined. CDR3 length: 15 amino acids. Germline V gene lookup returns CDR1 LNHNV and CDR2 YYDKDF (reference sequence). The V end lost 0 bases, the J end lost 11 bases, and 16 bases lay between the germline ends. DNA of the CDR3: TGTGCCACCAGCAGAGATCGGCAGCGATTGGGCAAACTGTTTTTT. This encodes CATSRDRQRLGKLFF.

This chain connects TRBV25-1 to TRBJ2-1; the match to TRBD1 covers 7 bases. This CDR3 is built from 17 residues. Unmatched junction bases numbered 11, after V lost 3 bases and J lost 3 bases. Germline loops: CDR1 MGHDK, CDR2 SYGVNS. CDR3 sequence (DNA): TGTGCCAGCAGTGACCCTCACAGGGGAGTAAACTACAATGAGCAGTTCTTC. Translated: CASSDPHRGVNYNEQFF.

The rearrangement links TRBV6-5 to TRBJ2-7, with D tentatively TRBD2 (6 bases). V was pared by 7 bases and J by 2 bases, with 15 bases between. Germline loops: CDR1 MNHEY, CDR2 SVGAGI. CDR3 size: 14 residues. CDR3 nucleotides: TGTGCCAGCACCCCCGGGGGAAACCCCTACGAGCAGTACTTC. The encoded protein is CASTPGGNPYEQYF.

This clone has just a few counts. The chain's CDR3 is CASRAGTVIDTDTQYF. The CDR3 coding sequence is TGTGCCAGCAGGGCAGGTACGGTCATTGACACAGATACGCAGTATTTT. The V and J genes are TRBV25-1 and TRBJ2-3; no reliable D call. From germline, CDR1 is MGHDK and CDR2 SYGVNS. The CDR3 extends over 16 amino acids. The germline V and J ends were trimmed by 6 bases and 2 bases, with 18 bases remaining between them.

The sample holds a few counts of this clone. Germline is not matched at one junction end, which may reflect a read error. The rearrangement uses TRBV27 and TRBJ1-1, with D possibly being TRBD1 (5 bases). Germline V lookup: CDR1 MNHEY, CDR2 SMNVEV (reference sequence). The CDR3 extends over 13 amino acids. CDR3 loop: CASIGKGNAEAFF. The CDR3 bases are TGTGCCAGCATCGGTAAGGGGAACGCTGAAGCTTTCTTT.

The chain employs TRBV28 and TRBJ2-4; the D gene is possibly TRBD1 (6 bases). CDR1 is MDHEN and CDR2 is SYDVKM in the germline V gene. Between the trimmed V and J ends, which lost 2 bases and 0 bases, there was a span of 14 bases. This CDR3 contains 17 residues. CDR3 residues: CASSLVSGGLAKNIQYF. CDR3 DNA: TGTGCCAGCAGTTTAGTCTCTGGGGGCCTAGCCAAAAACATTCAGTACTTC.

This chain uses TRBV6-5 with TRBJ2-7, with D possibly matching TRBD2 (6 bases). Trimming shortened V by 2 bases and J by 3 bases, and 17 bases separated the two germline ends. CDR3 length: 16 amino acids. In germline, CDR1 is MNHEY, CDR2 SVGAGI. The CDR3 reads CASSYRGTYNIYEQYF. The CDR3 bases are TGTGCCAGCAGTTACAGAGGGACTTATAACATCTACGAGCAGTACTTC.